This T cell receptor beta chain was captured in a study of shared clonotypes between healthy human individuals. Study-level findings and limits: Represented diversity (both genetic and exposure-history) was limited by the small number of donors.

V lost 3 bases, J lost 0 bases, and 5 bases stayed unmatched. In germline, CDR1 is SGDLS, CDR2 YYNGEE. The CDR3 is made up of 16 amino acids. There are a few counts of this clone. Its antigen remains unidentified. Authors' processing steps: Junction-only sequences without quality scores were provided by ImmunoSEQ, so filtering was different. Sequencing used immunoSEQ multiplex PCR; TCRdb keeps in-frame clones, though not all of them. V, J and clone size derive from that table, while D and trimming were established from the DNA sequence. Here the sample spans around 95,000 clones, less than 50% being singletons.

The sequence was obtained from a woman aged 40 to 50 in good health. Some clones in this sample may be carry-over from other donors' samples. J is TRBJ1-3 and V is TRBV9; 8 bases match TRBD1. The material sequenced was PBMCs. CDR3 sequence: CASSDGQGRSGNTIYF. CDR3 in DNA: TGTGCCAGCAGCGACGGACAGGGCCGCTCTGGAAACACCATATATTTT.